Below, 32 T cell receptor beta chains from the same sample are listed, as sequenced in a study of vaccination effects on CD4 cells after COVID-19. The antigens of these receptors remain unknown. Sequenced by immunoSEQ multiplex PCR; TCRdb stores in-frame clones only, minus some. The sample includes about 69,000 clones, about 74% of them seen just once. Before any sequencing was done, the ViraFEST assay used viral peptide pools to expand antigen-specific CD4+ T cells. Having been cultured for 10 days, the cells underwent CD4+ T cell isolation. Of the BNT162b2 and mRNA-1273 vaccines, participants received two doses of one or the other. The starting material was CD4+ T cells from PBMCs cultured with HCoV-229E spike peptides, obtained after COVID-19 vaccination. The receptors stem from a human donor who received a COVID-19 vaccine.

This rearrangement joins TRBV6-5 to TRBJ1-6; D is undetermined. This CDR3 is 15 amino acids long. The V end lost 6 bases, the J end lost 8 bases, and 17 bases lay between the germline ends. The germline V gene has CDR1 MNHEY and CDR2 SVGAGI. The CDR3 nucleotides are TGTGCCAGCAGCTTTGAGGAGCCTCGAGATTCACCCCTCCACTTT. Translating it yields CASSFEEPRDSPLHF.

The V call is TRBV27, the J call TRBJ1-6; tentative D call: TRBD1 (6 bases). The ends were cut back, 5 bases at V and 1 base at J, with 9 bases in the middle. Germline assignment: CDR1 MNHEY and CDR2 SMNVEV (reference sequence). The CDR3 loop spans 15 amino acids. Written as DNA, the CDR3 is TGTGCCAGCAGTCCACAGGGATCCTATAATTCACCCCTCCACTTT. Amino acids: CASSPQGSYNSPLHF.

The chain has TRBV5-1 and TRBJ2-7, with 10 bases matching TRBD2. Germline V lookup: CDR1 SGHRS, CDR2 YFSETQ. The CDR3 consists of 14 residues. Trimming removed 3 bases from V and 4 bases from J; junction bases left unmatched: 4. The chain's CDR3 is CASSSSGGTYEQYV. CDR3 bases: TGCGCCAGCAGCTCTAGCGGGGGTACGTACGAGCAGTACGTC.

The chain has TRBV2 and TRBJ2-5, with 10 bases identical to TRBD1. The CDR3 has 14 amino acids. V gave up 9 bases and J gave up 5 bases; unmatched junction bases: 9. Germline V gene lookup returns CDR1 SNHLY and CDR2 FYNNEI. CDR3 sequence: CASKNDRGRETQYF. The CDR3, as DNA: TGTGCCAGTAAGAATGACAGGGGGCGGGAGACCCAGTACTTC.

CDR3 sequence (DNA): TGTGCCAGCAGTTACACGGCCGCGGGGGAGCAGTACGTC. This codes for CASSYTAAGEQYV. The chain joins TRBV12-3 or TRBV12-4 to TRBJ2-7, with D tentatively TRBD2 (6 bases). The V end was cut by 4 bases, the J end by 7 bases, with 14 bases between. This CDR3 has 13 residues.

Of note for this clone: In this CDR3 the conserved last residue, phenylalanine or tryptophan, is missing, so a read error is likely. Because the CDR3's place on the DNA is in doubt, the DNA is left out and the CDR3 is given as listed by TCRdb. This chain links TRBV7-8 with TRBJ2-7; TRBD2, the D gene given by the table, was not confirmed from the DNA. CDR1 and CDR2 (germline): SGHVS, FQNEAQ. The CDR3 numbers 16 amino acids, ends counted. CDR3 loop: CASSLFKDGLGDPRDI.

The J gene is TRBJ1-2, the V gene TRBV19, with D hard to call. The CDR3 consists of 15 residues. Trimming stripped 7 bases from V and 2 bases from J, with 17 bases between. Germline CDR1 is LNHDA and CDR2 is SQIVND (reference sequence). In nucleotides, the CDR3 is TGTGCCAGTACCGTTAGTGGCGGACCGAACTATGGCTACACCTTC. Encoded protein: CASTVSGGPNYGYTF. Drawing the rest from reference TRBV19 and TRBJ1-2, the complete variable domain is DGGITQSPKYLFRKEGQNVTLSCEQNLNHDAMYWYRQDPGQGLRLIYYSQIVNDFQKGDIAEGYSVSREKKESFPLTVTSAQKNPTAFYLCASTVSGGPNYGYTFGSGTRLTVV.

The chain is built from TRBV5-1 and TRBJ2-5; TRBD1 might be the D (6 bases). V was trimmed by 4 bases and J by 1 base, leaving 14 bases between them. The CDR3 length is 15 residues. Germline CDR1 and CDR2: SGHRS and YFSETQ. CDR3 coding DNA: TGCGCCAGCAGCCTCAGGCTGGGGGCCCAAGAGACCCAGTACTTC. This encodes CASSLRLGAQETQYF.

This chain uses TRBV7-2 with TRBJ1-1; D unresolved. Germline CDR1 reads SGHTA; CDR2 reads FQGNSA. Trimming left V 6 bases short and J 1 base short, with 9 bases between. The CDR3 length is 13 residues. Here the CDR3 DNA reads TGTGCCAGCAGTTCCACGCGGAACACTGAAGCTTTCTTT. Translated: CASSSTRNTEAFF.

V and J are TRBV9 and TRBJ1-2; weak D call: TRBD1 (6 bases). Germline CDR1 SGDLS, CDR2 YYNGEE. This CDR3 comprises 13 residues. V shed 3 bases and J shed 5 bases, with 11 bases lying between them. The CDR3 DNA reads as TGTGCCAGCAGCGGGGGTACAGGGTATGGCTACACCTTC. This codes for CASSGGTGYGYTF.

The chain carries TRBV11-2 and TRBJ1-1, with D perhaps TRBD1 (5 bases). Germline CDR1 reads SGHAT; CDR2 reads FQNNGV. This CDR3 comprises 13 residues. Trimming removed 4 bases at V and 7 bases at J, with 13 bases between. Here the CDR3 DNA reads TGTGCCAGCAGCTCCTATCGACAGAGTGAAGCTTTCTTT. Protein product: CASSSYRQSEAFF.

The chain has TRBV6-4 and TRBJ2-3, with 9 bases that match TRBD1. CDR3 length: 14 amino acids. Germline loops: CDR1 MRHNA, CDR2 SNTAGT. The J segment lost 2 bases and the V segment lost 8 bases, leaving 5 bases of the junction unmatched. In DNA, the CDR3 is TGTGCCAGCGCGGACAGGGGTTCCACAGATACGCAGTATTTT. This encodes CASADRGSTDTQYF.

The V gene is TRBV6-5, the J gene TRBJ1-3, with TRBD1 matching over 8 bases. This CDR3 comprises 15 residues. CDR1 is MNHEY and CDR2 is SVGAGI in the germline V gene. V was pared by 4 bases and J by 0 bases, with 2 bases of the junction left unmatched. DNA of the CDR3: TGTGCCAGCAGTTCAGACAGGGGCTCTGGAAACACCATATATTTT. It specifies CASSSDRGSGNTIYF.

The chain is built from TRBV7-6 and TRBJ1-1; tentatively, D is TRBD1 (6 bases). From germline, CDR1 is SGHVS and CDR2 FNYEAQ. The CDR3 sequence is 15 residues long. V gave up 2 bases and J gave up 1 base, with 11 bases separating them. The CDR3, as DNA: TGTGCCAGCAGCTTAAAGACAGGCCCGAACACTGAAGCTTTCTTT. This translates into CASSLKTGPNTEAFF.

The gene calls are TRBV6-5 and TRBJ1-2, with 7 bases lining up with TRBD1. The CDR3 length is 13 residues. Germline V lookup: CDR1 MNHEY, CDR2 SVGAGI. V gave up 6 bases and J gave up 9 bases; unmatched junction bases: 10. DNA of the CDR3: TGTGCCAGCAGCCGAAGGGACAGCTTGAGCTACACCTTC. Protein product: CASSRRDSLSYTF.

This clone was seen more than once but under ten times. The J gene is TRBJ2-1, the V gene TRBV29-1; TRBD2 agrees at 10 bases. V lost 7 bases and J lost 4; bases outside the gene matches: 1. Germline lookup yields CDR1 SQVTM and CDR2 ANQGSEA. The CDR3 runs to 12 residues. The CDR3 sequence: CSASGGYNEQFF. In DNA, the CDR3 is TGCAGCGCTAGCGGGGGTTACAATGAGCAGTTCTTC.

V gene TRBV18 combines with J gene TRBJ2-2, with D possibly TRBD1 on 6 matching bases. The CDR3 sequence is 19 residues long. In germline, CDR1 is KGHSH, CDR2 LQKENI. V lost 2 bases and J 5 bases, leaving 24 bases between the germline ends. CDR3 region: CASSPGSGDMRFMTGELFF. The CDR3 DNA reads as TGTGCCAGCTCACCAGGATCCGGGGACATGAGGTTCATGACCGGGGAGCTGTTTTTT.

The chain employs TRBV3-1 (or the pseudogene TRBV3-2) and TRBJ2-7; D unresolved. The V end lost 1 base, the J end lost 2 bases, and 12 bases lay between the germline ends. The CDR3 loop spans 15 amino acids. Germline V CDR1 and CDR2: LGHDT, YNNKEL (reference sequence). The CDR3 DNA follows: TGTGCCAGCAGCCAAGGGCAGGACGGTGCCTACGAGCAGTACGTC. Amino acid sequence: CASSQGQDGAYEQYV.

The count of this clone is one. V and J are TRBV7-2 and TRBJ2-2; the D gene is possibly TRBD2 (6 bases). The CDR3 is made up of 15 amino acids. Germline lookup yields CDR1 SGHTA and CDR2 FQGNSA. V was cut by 0 bases and J by 1 base, with 6 bases left in between. CDR3 residues: CASSLAGGNTGELFF. CDR3 coding DNA: TGTGCCAGCAGCTTAGCGGGGGGGAACACCGGGGAGCTGTTTTTT. The complete variable domain, with remaining parts taken from reference TRBV7-2 and TRBJ2-2, reads GAGVSQSPSNKVTEKGKDVELRCDPISGHTALYWYRQSLGQGLEFLIYFQGNSAPDKSGLPSDRFSAERTGGSVSTLTIQRTQQEDSAVYLCASSLAGGNTGELFFGEGSRLTVL.

The gene calls are TRBV10-2 and TRBJ2-3, with a tentative D call TRBD2 (5 bases). With 2 bases removed from V and 3 bases from J, the gap between germline ends came to 6 bases. The CDR3 has 13 amino acids. Germline CDR1 WSHSY, CDR2 SAAADI. The CDR3 bases are TGCGCCAGCAGTGAGGGGAGAACAGATACGCAGTATTTT. Amino acid sequence: CASSEGRTDTQYF.

This rearrangement joins TRBV18 to TRBJ1-4; D uncertain. The V and J ends lost 6 bases and 3 bases respectively, with 14 bases between them. The CDR3 sequence is 15 residues long. Germline V gives CDR1 KGHSH, CDR2 LQKENI. CDR3: CASSLDGRANEKLFF. The CDR3 DNA is TGTGCCAGCTCCCTGGACGGGCGGGCTAATGAAAAACTGTTTTTT.

This clone has a handful of counts. The chain couples TRBV18 to TRBJ1-5; D is undetermined. This CDR3 is built from 12 residues. CDR1 and CDR2 (germline): KGHSH, LQKENI. V gave up 2 bases and J gave up 3 bases, with 2 bases separating them. The CDR3 protein is CASSPSNQPQHF. The CDR3, as DNA: TGTGCCAGCTCACCATCCAATCAGCCCCAGCATTTT.

This sequence joins TRBV5-4 and TRBJ2-1, with 8 bases identical to TRBD2. The V segment lost 4 bases and the J segment 6 bases; nucleotides outside the gene matches: 12. CDR3 length: 16 amino acids. The V gene's germline CDR1 is SGHNT and CDR2 YYREEE (reference sequence). CDR3 sequence (DNA): TGTGCCAGCAGCGGGGGTGGTGCGGGGGGCCTCAATGAGCAGTTCTTC. Translating gives CASSGGGAGGLNEQFF.

Only a few counts were recorded for this clone. The chain recombines TRBV19 with TRBJ2-2; 9 bases fit TRBD1. V gave up 4 bases and J gave up 2 bases; unmatched junction bases: 5. The CDR3 length is 16 residues. The germline V gene has CDR1 LNHDA and CDR2 SQIVND (reference sequence). As DNA, the CDR3 is TGTGCCAGTAGTACCCGGGACAGGGCTAACACCGGGGAGCTGTTTTTT. Protein: CASSTRDRANTGELFF. Looking up the rest from reference TRBV19 and TRBJ2-2 gives the full variable domain: DGGITQSPKYLFRKEGQNVTLSCEQNLNHDAMYWYRQDPGQGLRLIYYSQIVNDFQKGDIAEGYSVSREKKESFPLTVTSAQKNPTAFYLCASSTRDRANTGELFFGEGSRLTVL.

This clone appeared once. The chain carries TRBV5-1 and TRBJ1-2; D is uncertain. V dropped 8 bases and J dropped 0 bases, with 14 bases sitting between them. Germline V lookup: CDR1 SGHRS, CDR2 YFSETQ. CDR3 size: 14 residues. The CDR3 DNA is TGCGCCAGTTCTCGGAGCGGCTCTAACTATGGCTACACCTTC. This encodes CASSRSGSNYGYTF.

The chain carries TRBV20-1 and TRBJ1-2, with D possibly being TRBD1 (5 bases). Germline CDR1 reads DFQATT; CDR2 reads SNEGSKA (reference sequence). The ends were cut back, 3 bases at V and 3 bases at J, with 5 bases in the middle. The CDR3 totals 11 residues. CDR3: CSARTDYGYTF. CDR3 coding DNA: TGCAGTGCTAGGACAGACTATGGCTACACCTTC.

The chain is built from TRBV18 and TRBJ2-2; a weak D match, TRBD2 (5 bases). CDR3 length: 15 amino acids. Germline V gene data show CDR1 as KGHSH and CDR2 as LQKENI. V was pared by 1 base and J by 5 bases, with 11 bases between. CDR3 coding DNA: TGTGCCAGCTCACCACGGGGAAGAGGGACCGGGGAGCTGTTTTTT. This codes for CASSPRGRGTGELFF.

This clone was picked up a small number of times. The J gene is TRBJ2-7, the V gene TRBV5-5; 9 nucleotides align to TRBD1. CDR1 and CDR2 from the germline V gene are SGHKS and YYEKEE (reference sequence). This CDR3 spans 13 amino acids. In DNA form, the CDR3 reads TGTGCCAGCAGCTTGGGGACAGGGGCCACCGTCGACGTC. Amino acid sequence: CASSLGTGATVDV.

The rearrangement links TRBV18 to TRBJ2-7, with 11 bases identical to TRBD1. The CDR3 runs 14 residues. The ends lost 5 bases at V and 3 bases at J; junction bases unmatched: 3. Germline values: CDR1 KGHSH, CDR2 LQKENI. CDR3 DNA: TGTGCCAGCTCATCCGGGACAGGGGGCTACGAGCAGTACGTC. Its translation is CASSSGTGGYEQYV.

The table lists this clone with a few counts. The V and J genes are TRBV7-2 and TRBJ1-5; D unresolved. The CDR3 runs to 13 residues. Between the trimmed V and J ends, which lost 2 bases and 5 bases, there was a span of 7 bases. Germline CDR1 is SGHTA and CDR2 is FQGNSA. CDR3 region: CASSLRRYQPQHF. The CDR3 DNA is TGTGCCAGCAGCTTACGTCGATATCAGCCCCAGCATTTT. The entire variable domain, with the rest obtained from reference TRBV7-2 and TRBJ1-5, is as follows: GAGVSQSPSNKVTEKGKDVELRCDPISGHTALYWYRQSLGQGLEFLIYFQGNSAPDKSGLPSDRFSAERTGGSVSTLTIQRTQQEDSAVYLCASSLRRYQPQHFGDGTRLSIL.

The chain carries TRBV7-8 and TRBJ1-4; D unresolved. The germline V gene encodes CDR1 SGHVS and CDR2 FQNEAQ. This CDR3 spans 15 amino acids. Trimming cost V 1 base and J 0 bases, with 6 bases left between them. The CDR3 loop reads CASSLVHATNEKLFF. Written as DNA, the CDR3 is TGTGCCAGCAGCTTAGTCCATGCAACTAATGAAAAACTGTTTTTT.

The chain links TRBV19 to TRBJ2-5, with D perhaps being TRBD1 or TRBD2 (5 bases each). The V gene's germline CDR1 is LNHDA and CDR2 SQIVND (reference sequence). V shed 7 bases and J shed 5 bases, with 20 bases lying between them. This CDR3 comprises 15 residues. DNA of the CDR3: TGTGCCAGTAAAAGGACCGAGGGGCGGCGGGAGACCCAGTACTTC. It yields the protein CASKRTEGRRETQYF.